This T cell receptor (beta chain) was retrieved from a study of cytomegalovirus exposure and HLA in healthy donors. The study's findings and limits: The study listed approximately 160 cytomegalovirus-associated TCR beta chains.

The table came from immunoSEQ multiplex PCR; TCRdb's copy has only in-frame clones and leaves some out. The sample contains about 140,000 clones, approximately 84% of which appear only once. About this clone itself: Its antigen is still unknown.

CDR3 length: 14 amino acids. The junction had 7 bases not matched to a gene; V was cut back by 4 bases and J by 8 bases. The germline gives CDR1 LNHDA, CDR2 SQIVND (reference sequence). Sequencing used PBMCs. The V and J genes are TRBV19 and TRBJ2-2, with 7 bases identical to TRBD2. The source is a woman aged 25-40 years in good health and CMV-seronegative. The CDR3 region has the DNA TGTGCCAGTAGTAGGGGGGGGTCTCCGGGGGAGCTGTTTTTT. Translating it yields CASSRGGSPGELFF.